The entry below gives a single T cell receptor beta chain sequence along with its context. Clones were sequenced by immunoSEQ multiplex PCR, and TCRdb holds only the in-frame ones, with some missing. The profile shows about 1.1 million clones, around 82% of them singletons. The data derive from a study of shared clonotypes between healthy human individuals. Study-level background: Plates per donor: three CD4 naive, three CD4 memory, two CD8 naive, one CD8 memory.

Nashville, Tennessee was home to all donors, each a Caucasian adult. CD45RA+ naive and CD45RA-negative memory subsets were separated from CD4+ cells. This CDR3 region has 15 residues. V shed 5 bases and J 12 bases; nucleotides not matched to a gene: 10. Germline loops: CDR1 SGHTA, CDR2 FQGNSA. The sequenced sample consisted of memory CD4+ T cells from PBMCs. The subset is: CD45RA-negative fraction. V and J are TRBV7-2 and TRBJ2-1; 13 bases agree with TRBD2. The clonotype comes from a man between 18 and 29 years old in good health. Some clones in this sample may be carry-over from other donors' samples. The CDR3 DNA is TGTGCCAGCAGCGCTATGGTCCGACTAGCGGGAGGGCAGTTCTTC. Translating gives CASSAMVRLAGGQFF. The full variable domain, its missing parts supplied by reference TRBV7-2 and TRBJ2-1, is GAGVSQSPSNKVTEKGKDVELRCDPISGHTALYWYRQSLGQGLEFLIYFQGNSAPDKSGLPSDRFSAERTGGSVSTLTIQRTQQEDSAVYLCASSAMVRLAGGQFFGPGTRLTVL.